The present entry profiles one TCR beta chain with its context. Its antigen target is currently unknown. No per-base quality is available; no much larger clone lies one base away. Based on the germline V gene, the CDR1 and CDR2 sequences are SGDLS and YYNGEE. Between the V and J ends, shortened by 0 bases and 5 bases respectively, the junction contains 11 bases. CDR3 length: 14 amino acids, cysteine to phenylalanine. Only CDR3 DNA is held: 42 bases, read in frame from base 1. These data originate in a study of cytomegalovirus exposure and HLA in healthy donors (TCRdb year 2017). Regarding the complete study: In an earlier analysis of roughly 590 of the donors, 250 to 300 Gb of sequence data and some 120 million unique TCR beta sequences from about 179 million T cells were reported. An early release that covered around 590 HLA-typed donors contained approximately 300 gigabases of sequencing data and 65 million to 100 million unique TCR sequences. Of the roughly 390 genotyped donors, roughly 76% were placed in the genetic ancestry cluster associated with self-reported Caucasian donors. The study was designed to test whether signatures of past pathogen exposure could be identified by cataloging public T cell receptors. The study profiled the T cell repertoires of approximately 700 subjects by immunosequencing and related them to cytomegalovirus serostatus. A separate validation cohort of roughly 110 different subjects was used in addition to the approximately 700-subject first cohort. To predict cytomegalovirus infection status, the study combined high-throughput TCR immunosequencing, statistical association of individual TCRs with disease status, and machine learning. A later analysis re-analyzed previously published TCR beta repertoires from approximately 670 donors and added high-resolution HLA genotyping to study TCR occurrence patterns. The later analysis used no new phenotypic data to find candidate immune exposures, relying instead on TCR beta sequences and their occurrence across donors. To decide whether each TCR beta V gene segment behaved as functional or pseudogenic, an earlier analysis of approximately 620 of the donors relied on high-throughput TCR beta sequencing. Alongside the repertoire data, information on donor age, sex, ethnicity and CMV serostatus was compiled. A later genetic analysis used genome-wide SNP genotypes for about 65% of the 666 donors, treating that subset as a discovery cohort. Every repertoire in the discovery cohort had been generated on one and the same sequencing platform. HLA typing covered class I and class II loci at four-digit resolution. Typing coverage differed by locus: A, B, C, DRB1 and DQB1 were typed in roughly 620-630 donors, DQA1 in 500 to 550, DPA1 in 600 to 610, and DPB1 in approximately 450. Because of strong linkage in the cohort, roughly five DR-DQ haplotypes were treated as single units for association and clustering. Across 398 genotyped donors of the cohort, an average of approximately 240,000 unique TCR beta nucleotide sequences per donor were sequenced, and roughly 20% of those sequences were non-productive.

Results and caveats for the whole study, not just this receptor: Because some donors lacked HLA typing at each locus, the association tests relied only on the typed subset. Compared with equally common non-associated chains, HLA-associated TCR beta chains in a later analysis were more clonally expanded and had lower generation probabilities. The classifier was reported to diagnose cytomegalovirus status with high specificity and sensitivity in both the original and validation cohorts. In an earlier analysis of some 500 of the donors, most TCR beta V segments were observed in productive rearrangements about 87% or about 30% of the time, broadly matching IMGT annotations. In a later analysis, most CMV-associated TCR beta chains were found to appear HLA-restricted, with HLA associations seemingly driven largely by CMV exposure. In the study, some 160 TCR beta chains were listed as associated with cytomegalovirus. A further reported finding was that TCR beta sequences accurately predicted the HLA-A and HLA-B alleles for most subjects in the first cohort. When HLA alleles, especially DR and DQ, strongly co-occurred, attributing TCR associations to individual alleles was difficult. The earlier analysis of about 600 of the donors excluded approximately 15 rarely observed V segments, including chromosome 9 orphons, because counts were too low. The only immune exposure information available for the cohort was CMV serostatus. An association between a missense DCLRE1C variant and V-gene and J-gene trimming of TCR beta chains was found in a later genetic analysis and replicated in an independent cohort. In this cohort, only TCR beta chains were sequenced, and detectable features were limited by the absence of alpha or paired-chain data. Most TCR sequences were observed very rarely across donors, whereas some public TCRs were present in many individuals. Because the 87-base-pair reads could not distinguish some IMGT-functional V segments, including TRBV6-2 and TRBV6-3, those segments were excluded. It was suggested by the authors that the approach could potentially be generalized to other disease states and immunological phenotypes. At a false discovery rate of 0.05, a later analysis linked 16,951 TCR beta sequences to specific HLA alleles. Correlated functional status among segregating V segments might reflect linkage disequilibrium, but an unknown experimental factor could not be ruled out. Compared with the roughly 700-donor mean, donors in an Asian-associated ancestry cluster had fewer N-insertions in productive TCRs, according to a later genetic analysis. The sequencing pipeline was judged likely to have produced a cluster of highly shared sequence variants as a technical artifact. In vitro tests confirmed that three of the cytomegalovirus-associated TCR beta chains recognize cytomegalovirus antigens. A later analysis found that TCR association rates varied across HLA loci, with DRB1 alleles showing the most associated TCRs and HLA-C alleles the fewest. Presence/absence analyses assumed roughly uniform sequencing depth across donors, an assumption that may not hold. In a later analysis, several top co-occurrence clusters were reported to appear linked to parvovirus B19, influenza, CMV and Epstein-Barr virus.

The library was made by the immunoSEQ multiplex PCR assay. For the multiplex PCR, a mixture combining 60 forward primers for TCR Vbeta segments and 13 reverse primers for TCR Jbeta segments was used. The CDR3 region of rearranged TCR beta genes was amplified from genomic DNA with a multiplex PCR assay. Amplified TCR beta libraries were sequenced as 87-base-pair reads on the Illumina HiSeq System. In the original analysis: A later analysis counted about 80 million unique TCR beta chains across the 550 to 700 repertoires, and roughly 9.9 million of these chains were shared by at least two donors. A nearest-neighbor algorithm error-corrected the raw reads and collapsed the reads into unique sequences, merging closely related sequences to remove PCR and sequencing errors. To assign V, D and J gene segments, CDR3 sequences were aligned to IMGT reference sequences. For a sequence to be retained, a match of at least six nucleotides to both a V gene segment and a J gene segment was required. A rearrangement was called productive if the CDR3 had no stop codons and remained in frame with V and J, and every other rearrangement was called non-productive. CDR3 was defined according to IMGT convention as the region running from the second conserved V-encoded cysteine to the conserved J-encoded phenylalanine. The earlier analysis of some 600 of the donors excluded sequences that lacked an unambiguous match to a single V gene segment. In an earlier analysis of 587 of the donors, V segments were called functional above 56.7% productive rearrangements and were called segregating when the between-donor standard deviation exceeded 5%. A statistical classification framework was developed to diagnose cytomegalovirus status using the catalog of TCR beta chain sequences. V and J gene assignment, in a later analysis, came from comparing TCR nucleotide sequences with IMGT/GENE-DB human TR gene sequences. Using the TCRdist pipeline, a later analysis assigned CDR3 sequences along with most-parsimonious VDJ recombination scenarios. In a later analysis, each TCR beta chain was defined by its CDR3 amino acid sequence together with its V-gene family, and reads without a unique V-gene family were excluded. To address suspected cross-contamination and a sequencing artifact, a later analysis removed a few hundred highly shared, low-generation-probability nucleotide sequences. In a later analysis, a clonal expansion index was calculated for each public chain from normalized within-repertoire ranks of inferred template counts. Generation probabilities in a later analysis came from a VDJ recombination model fitted to out-of-frame rearrangements, and those results were checked against IGoR. In a later analysis, hypergeometric tests were used to score TCR-TCR, TCR-HLA and TCR-CMV co-occurrence, with a repertoire-size bias correction applied to TCR pairs. False discovery rates were estimated in a later analysis by permuting HLA or CMV assignments 20 times. In a later analysis, co-occurring TCRs were grouped using DBSCAN, with TCRdist sequence similarity added in when clustering inside HLA-allele-positive subsets. Co-occurrence clustering excluded repertoires with fewer than 30,000 or more than 120,000 public chains, plus five with anomalous nucleotide sharing. Entries here come from immuneACCESS through TCRdb and include only in-frame sequences with V and J called. Some clones fail to appear in such tables; in the studies checked, an unresolved V gene covers under half of the shortfall, and the cause of the remainder is unknown. Clone size and the V and J calls come from that table; the DNA yielded D and trimming. The sample table holds about 160,000 clones, of which 75% to 80% were seen once. The ten top clones hold around 3.1% of the sample.

The cohort comprised 670 or so healthy bone marrow donors. At the time of sampling, every cohort member was nominally healthy, though immune exposures that went unrecorded were likely present. The donor was CMV seronegative and belonged to the group of several hundred seronegative cohort members. Every donor gave a peripheral blood sample, and the peripheral blood mononuclear cells from that sample were used for TCR beta sequencing. The Qiagen DNeasy Blood Extraction Kit was used to extract genomic DNA from the blood cell samples. This clonotype was sampled from a woman aged 40 to 55 in good health and CMV-seronegative. The sequencing sample was made of PBMCs. Rearrangement joined TRBV9 to TRBJ2-5; the D region possibly corresponds to TRBD2 (5 bases align). The CDR3 amino acid sequence is: CASSVVSGGETQYF. The DNA sequence is as follows: TGTGCCAGCAGCGTAGTGAGCGGCGGGGAGACCCAGTACTTC.